What follows are 22 T cell receptor beta chains derived from one specimen sequenced in a study of blood T cell repertoires in COVID-19. Repertoires were generated with immunoSEQ multiplex PCR, while TCRdb's copy carries only in-frame clones and drops some. The sample records 220,000 or so clones, 80% to 90% being singletons. Specimen: PBMCs or T cells enriched from blood (not recorded which). The receptors shown here come from a woman between 18 and 30 years old in a cohort exposed to, infected with or recovered from COVID-19 (not recorded which).

The rearrangement uses TRBV27 and TRBJ1-4; D is unresolved. CDR3 size: 13 residues. Germline V gives CDR1 MNHEY, CDR2 SMNVEV (reference sequence). Deletions cut 3 bases from V and 5 bases from J, with 7 bases between. CDR3 region: CASSFQANEKLFF. DNA of the CDR3: TGTGCCAGCAGTTTTCAAGCCAATGAAAAACTGTTTTTT.

The chain joins TRBV3-1 (or the pseudogene TRBV3-2) to TRBJ2-1, with TRBD2 matching over 10 bases. The V segment lost 4 bases and the J segment 8 bases; nucleotides outside the gene matches: 11. CDR3 length: 16 residues. Germline V gives CDR1 LGHDT, CDR2 YNNKEL (reference sequence). The chain's CDR3 is CASSPLAGRRGYEQFF. The CDR3 bases are TGTGCCAGCAGCCCACTAGCGGGGCGGCGTGGCTATGAGCAGTTCTTC.

This clone was observed once. The rearrangement links TRBV10-2 to TRBJ2-1; 8 bases are shared with TRBD2. Germline CDR1 WSHSY, CDR2 SAAADI. This CDR3 contains 17 residues. The V and J ends lost 1 base and 7 bases, in that order; junction bases with no gene match: 12. CDR3 protein: CASSEFWKAGGLNEQFF. The DNA for the CDR3 is TGCGCCAGCAGTGAGTTCTGGAAGGCGGGGGGCTTGAATGAGCAGTTCTTC.

The J gene is TRBJ1-2, the V gene TRBV28; D perhaps matches TRBD1 (6 bases). Looked up from germline, CDR1 is MDHEN and CDR2 is SYDVKM. The CDR3 runs to 14 residues. V was trimmed by 8 bases and J by 4 bases, leaving 17 bases between them. This chain's CDR3 is CASVYTGSSYGYTF. As DNA, the CDR3 is TGTGCCAGCGTATATACAGGGTCGAGCTATGGCTACACCTTC.

The chain recombines TRBV4-1 with TRBJ2-1, with 8 bases lining up with TRBD1. V was pared by 2 bases and J by 2 bases, with 2 bases of the junction left unmatched. Germline CDR1 is MGHRA and CDR2 is YSYEKL. CDR3 size: 15 residues. CDR3 residues: CASSQTGGPYNEQFF. The CDR3 DNA sequence: TGCGCCAGCAGCCAAACAGGGGGACCCTACAATGAGCAGTTCTTC.

This clone showed up just a few times. The J gene is TRBJ2-3, the V gene TRBV10-3; 10 nucleotides align to TRBD1. V lost 5 bases, J lost 3 bases, and 8 bases stayed unmatched. CDR1 is ENHRY and CDR2 is SYGVKD in the germline V gene. The CDR3 is 16 residues long. The CDR3: CAISSGTGVGTDTQYF. The CDR3 DNA follows: TGTGCCATCAGTTCCGGGACAGGGGTAGGGACAGATACGCAGTATTTT.

This chain links TRBV7-9 with TRBJ2-7, with D unclear. V was trimmed by 4 bases and J by 3 bases, leaving 7 bases between them. The CDR3 contains 12 residues. The germline V gene encodes CDR1 SEHNR and CDR2 FQNEAQ (reference sequence). The CDR3 DNA reads as TGTGCCAGCAGCTCTCCAGGCTACGAGCAGTACTTC. Its protein is CASSSPGYEQYF.

This chain uses TRBV3-1 (or the pseudogene TRBV3-2) with TRBJ1-4, with unresolved D. This CDR3 comprises 14 residues. Per the germline V gene, CDR1 is LGHDT and CDR2 is YNNKEL (reference sequence). The V end was cut by 1 base, the J end by 6 bases, with 9 bases between. CDR3 sequence (DNA): TGTGCCAGCAGCCAAGGAGGGTTCGATGAAAAACTGTTTTTT. Amino acids: CASSQGGFDEKLFF.

V is TRBV2 and J is TRBJ1-6; 8 bases match TRBD1. Germline values: CDR1 SNHLY, CDR2 FYNNEI. V was clipped by 4 bases and J by 5 bases; unmatched bases: 1. The CDR3 has 14 amino acids. The CDR3 spells CASSGQGHNSPLHF. CDR3 sequence (DNA): TGTGCCAGCAGTGGACAGGGGCATAATTCACCCCTCCACTTT.

The chain uses TRBV4-1 and TRBJ1-1, with D possibly TRBD1 on 6 matching bases. Germline V gives CDR1 MGHRA, CDR2 YSYEKL. This CDR3 comprises 18 residues. V lost 0 bases and J lost 3, with 20 bases in between. CDR3 sequence reads: CASSQDQGTSAKYTEAFF. The DNA of the CDR3 is TGCGCCAGCAGCCAAGATCAGGGGACATCGGCAAAGTACACTGAAGCTTTCTTT.

The CDR3, as DNA: TGCGCCAGCAGCTTGGCGTCTAGCGGGAGTGGGACCCAGTACTTC. This translates into CASSLASSGSGTQYF. V gene TRBV5-1 combines with J gene TRBJ2-5; 10 bases map to TRBD2. Germline loops: CDR1 SGHRS, CDR2 YFSETQ. The CDR3 spans 15 residues. V was pared by 0 bases and J by 7 bases, with 6 bases of the junction left unmatched.

This rearrangement joins TRBV28 to TRBJ1-2; 9 bases align to TRBD1. The J segment lost 1 base and the V segment lost 3 bases, leaving 9 bases of the junction unmatched. The CDR3 runs to 17 residues. Germline lookup yields CDR1 MDHEN and CDR2 SYDVKM. CDR3 coding DNA: TGTGCCAGCAGTTTGGCCACCGGGACAGGGATTAACTATGGCTACACCTTC. Protein: CASSLATGTGINYGYTF.

The chain is built from TRBV5-8 and TRBJ2-3, with 8 bases identical to TRBD1. This CDR3 region has 14 residues. V lost 3 bases to trimming and J lost 6 bases; unmatched junction nucleotides: 6. Germline V gene data show CDR1 as SGHTS and CDR2 as YDEGEE. CDR3 sequence reads: CASSSGQGRDTQYF. CDR3 nucleotide sequence: TGTGCCAGCAGCTCCGGACAGGGTAGGGATACGCAGTATTTT.

V is TRBV27 and J is TRBJ1-6; TRBD1 might be the D (6 bases). The germline gives CDR1 MNHEY, CDR2 SMNVEV (reference sequence). This CDR3 contains 16 residues. V was pared by 4 bases and J by 7 bases, with 17 bases between. The CDR3 loop is CASSWTARLPNSPLHF. CDR3 DNA: TGTGCCAGCAGTTGGACAGCGCGGCTCCCCAATTCACCCCTCCACTTT.

This clone has only a few counts. The rearrangement links TRBV3-1 (or the pseudogene TRBV3-2) to TRBJ1-5, with D maybe TRBD1 (5 bases). From germline, CDR1 is LGHDT and CDR2 YNNKEL (reference sequence). This CDR3 is built from 14 residues. The ends were cut back, 1 base at V and 6 bases at J, with 10 bases in the middle. The CDR3 region has the DNA TGTGCCAGCAGCCAAGTGAACGGGGGTCAGCCCCAGCATTTT. This translates into CASSQVNGGQPQHF.

The rearrangement links TRBV5-5 to TRBJ1-1; unclear D gene. V was trimmed by 0 bases and J by 0 bases, leaving 6 bases between them. The CDR3 sequence is 14 residues long. Germline-derived CDR1 and CDR2 are SGHKS and YYEKEE (reference sequence). The CDR3 spells CASSLGGMNTEAFF. DNA for the CDR3: TGTGCCAGCAGCTTGGGCGGAATGAACACTGAAGCTTTCTTT.

V usage is TRBV6-1 and J usage is TRBJ2-7; D might be TRBD1 (6 bases). This CDR3 is built from 13 residues. Germline loops: CDR1 MNHNS, CDR2 SASEGT. Trimming removed 1 base from V and 2 bases from J, with 6 bases in between. CDR3 in amino acids: CASSEGQAYEQYF. In DNA form, the CDR3 reads TGTGCCAGCAGTGAAGGACAGGCCTACGAGCAGTACTTC.

The genes are TRBV14 and TRBJ1-4, with D maybe TRBD1 (6 bases). Trimming stripped 3 bases from V and 7 bases from J, with 12 bases between. The V gene's germline CDR1 is SGHDN and CDR2 FVKESK. This CDR3 is 14 amino acids long. CDR3 region: CASSHRGAGEKLFF. The CDR3 DNA reads as TGTGCCAGCAGCCACCGGGGGGCGGGTGAAAAACTGTTTTTT.

J is TRBJ2-5 and V is TRBV19; D is possibly TRBD1 (5 bases). V shed 3 bases and J shed 3 bases, with 5 bases lying between them. CDR1 is LNHDA, CDR2 SQIVND, per germline (reference sequence). This CDR3 comprises 12 residues. The CDR3 DNA reads TGTGCCAGTAGTATGACAGAAGAGACCCAGTACTTC. This sequence encodes CASSMTEETQYF.

The count of this clone is one. This chain connects TRBV2 to TRBJ1-4; D gene uncertain. V was pared by 1 base and J by 8 bases, with 14 bases between. The V gene's germline CDR1 is SNHLY and CDR2 FYNNEI. The length of the CDR3 is 15 residues. The CDR3 reads CASSEVWQVLEKLFF. The CDR3 region has the DNA TGTGCCAGCAGTGAAGTATGGCAGGTGCTGGAAAAACTGTTTTTT.

The V gene is TRBV3-1 (or the pseudogene TRBV3-2), the J gene TRBJ2-1; the match to TRBD1 covers 7 bases. Germline CDR1 reads LGHDT; CDR2 reads YNNKEL (reference sequence). J was trimmed by 3 bases and V by 1 base; bases with no gene match: 3. The CDR3 covers 15 residues. The CDR3 spells CASSQVDRNYNEQFF. The CDR3 DNA is TGTGCCAGCAGCCAAGTGGACAGGAACTACAATGAGCAGTTCTTC.

This clone has a handful of counts. The chain combines TRBV19 with TRBJ2-5; 8 bases agree with TRBD1. The CDR3 totals 13 residues. V was clipped by 10 bases and J by 0 bases; unmatched bases: 4. Germline V gene data show CDR1 as LNHDA and CDR2 as SQIVND (reference sequence). The CDR3 loop is CATGQGYQETQYF. CDR3 nucleotides: TGTGCCACCGGACAGGGCTACCAAGAGACCCAGTACTTC.